This TCR beta chain was sequenced for a study of T cells after yellow fever vaccination. This clonotype was picked up a small number of times. Looked up from germline, CDR1 is MRHNA and CDR2 is SNTAGT. V lost 3 bases and J lost 2, with 8 bases in between. This CDR3 region has 15 residues. MiXCR, run by TCRdb on the 5' RACE reads, gives a single entry per CDR3 protein. The table shows 300,000 to 400,000 distinct CDR3 sequences, with roughly 9.4% occurring only once. The TCR sequence derives from a man aged 18 to 29 who received the YFV17D yellow fever vaccine. The specimen comprised PBMCs, sampled on the day of the first yellow fever vaccination. The genes are TRBV6-4 and TRBJ2-6; no clear D gene. CDR3 amino acids: CASSEASAGANVLTF. The CDR3 bases are TGTGCCAGCAGTGAAGCCAGTGCTGGGGCCAACGTCCTGACTTTC.